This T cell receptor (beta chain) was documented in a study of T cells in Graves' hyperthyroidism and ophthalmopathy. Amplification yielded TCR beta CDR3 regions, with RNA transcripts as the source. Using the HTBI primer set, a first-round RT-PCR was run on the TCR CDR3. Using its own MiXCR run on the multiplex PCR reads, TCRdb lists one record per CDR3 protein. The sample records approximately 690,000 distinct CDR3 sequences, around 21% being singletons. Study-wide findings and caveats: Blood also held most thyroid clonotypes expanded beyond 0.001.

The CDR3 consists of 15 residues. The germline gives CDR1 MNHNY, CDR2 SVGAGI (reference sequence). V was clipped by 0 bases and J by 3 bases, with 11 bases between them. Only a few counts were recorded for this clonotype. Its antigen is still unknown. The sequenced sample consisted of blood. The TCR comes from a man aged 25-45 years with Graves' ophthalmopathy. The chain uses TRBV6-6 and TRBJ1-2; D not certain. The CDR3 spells CASSYSIKGHYGYTF. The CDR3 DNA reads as TGTGCCAGCAGTTACTCGATCAAGGGCCACTATGGCTACACCTTC.